This T cell receptor (beta chain) was sequenced during a study of vaccination effects on CD4 cells after COVID-19. Isolation of CD4+ T cells took place after 10 days of culture. Each participant received a vaccine that was either BNT162b2 or mRNA-1273, given as two doses. Remarks on this clone: Antigen unknown.

Measured with immunoSEQ multiplex PCR; TCRdb has only the in-frame clones, and not every one. This sample yields approximately 57,000 clones, of which 78% are seen a single time; approximately 4.5% belongs to the top ten. The CDR3 sequence is 15 residues long. Trimming took off 1 base at V and 9 bases at J, with 16 bases between the two ends. Germline CDR1 LGHDT, CDR2 YNNKEL (reference sequence). This material consisted of CD4+ T cells from PBMCs cultured without peptide, taken after COVID-19 vaccination. The sequence derives from a human donor who received a COVID-19 vaccine. The chain recombines TRBV3-1 (or the pseudogene TRBV3-2) with TRBJ2-1; D remains ambiguous. CDR3 nucleotides: TGTGCCAGCAGCCAAGGCTTAACTCTAGGTCTTGAGCAGTTCTTC. Protein product: CASSQGLTLGLEQFF.